The 23 T cell receptor beta chains given below trace back to one sample, sequenced in a study of post-analysis software for immune sequencing data. Antigens for these TCRs are unknown. Whole-study findings and limits: About 5 TRBV segments were significantly more frequent in patients than in controls. TRBV5-6, TRBV5-1 and TRBV20-1 were among these segments.

Included in the TCR beta cDNA libraries were unique molecular identifiers. TCRdb passed the PCR reads through MiXCR, listing each CDR3 protein once. The profile shows roughly 700,000 distinct CDR3 sequences, about 32% of them singletons. Sequencing was performed on blood. These receptors came from a girl between 10 and 17 years old with multiple sclerosis.

This clonotype was detected only a few times. This rearrangement joins TRBV5-1 to TRBJ2-7; no definite D call. The ends were cut back, 1 base at V and 9 bases at J, with 2 bases in the middle. CDR1 SGHRS and CDR2 YFSETQ come from the germline V gene. The CDR3 loop spans 9 amino acids. The DNA for the CDR3 is TGCGCCAGCAGCTTGAGGCAGTACTTC. Translation: CASSLRQYF.

The chain uses TRBV11-2 and TRBJ2-3; TRBD1 or TRBD2 may be the D gene (5 bases each). Germline CDR1 SGHAT, CDR2 FQNNGV. V lost 5 bases to trimming and J lost 2 bases, with 14 bases between them. CDR3 length: 15 residues. This CDR3 is CASSDRDPLTDTQYF. The CDR3 region has the DNA TGTGCCAGCAGCGACCGGGACCCGCTCACAGATACGCAGTATTTT.

The chain couples TRBV18 to TRBJ2-7, with D unclear. Germline V gene sequence: CDR1 KGHSH, CDR2 LQKENI. This CDR3 has 19 amino acids. The germline V and J ends were trimmed by 2 bases and 6 bases, with 29 bases remaining between them. Written as DNA, the CDR3 is TGTGCCAGCTCACCAATAAATTCCAAAATCGACATTGGTCTGCGCGAGCAGTACTTC. Protein: CASSPINSKIDIGLREQYF.

This chain uses TRBV7-2 with TRBJ1-6, with D uncertain. Germline V lookup: CDR1 SGHTA, CDR2 FQGNSA. The CDR3 totals 15 residues. Trimming pared 5 bases from V and 4 bases from J, leaving 12 bases between. CDR3 region: CASSPPRPYNSPLHF. As DNA, the CDR3 is TGTGCCAGCAGCCCACCCCGGCCGTATAATTCACCCCTCCACTTT.

This clonotype has a count of ten or more. V gene TRBV29-1 combines with J gene TRBJ2-7; 10 bases map to TRBD1. V shed 3 bases, J shed 7 bases, and the junction held 9 bases outside the gene matches. Germline assignment: CDR1 SQVTM and CDR2 ANQGSEA. The CDR3 is 14 amino acids. The CDR3 sequence is CSVDPGQGTREQYF. The CDR3 DNA reads as TGCAGCGTTGACCCGGGACAGGGGACGCGGGAGCAGTACTTC.

The rearrangement links TRBV19 to TRBJ1-2; D might be TRBD1 (5 bases). The ends were cut back, 0 bases at V and 7 bases at J, with 12 bases in the middle. CDR3 length equals 14 residues. The V gene's germline CDR1 is LNHDA and CDR2 SQIVND (reference sequence). CDR3 nucleotides: TGTGCCAGTAGTATAGAGGGAAGGACAAGTGGCTACACCTTC. Protein sequence: CASSIEGRTSGYTF.

This chain uses TRBV27 with TRBJ2-7; D might be TRBD2 (5 bases). V was clipped by 1 base and J by 0 bases, with 19 bases between them. There are 18 residues in the CDR3. In germline, CDR1 is MNHEY, CDR2 SMNVEV (reference sequence). The chain's CDR3 is CASSLYAGLLKSSYEQYF. The CDR3 region has the DNA TGTGCCAGCAGTTTATATGCGGGTCTGCTTAAGAGCTCCTACGAGCAGTACTTC.

This clonotype was observed a handful of times. The chain couples TRBV9 to TRBJ2-3; 10 bases align to TRBD1. The CDR3 covers 16 residues. Looked up from germline, CDR1 is SGDLS and CDR2 is YYNGEE. V shed 4 bases and J 4 bases; nucleotides not matched to a gene: 9. This chain's CDR3 is CASSPRDRGGADTQYF. In nucleotides, the CDR3 is TGTGCCAGCAGCCCCCGGGACAGGGGAGGCGCAGATACGCAGTATTTT.

The chain employs TRBV28 and TRBJ1-5, with a weak D call TRBD1 (6 bases). The CDR3 loop spans 15 amino acids. Germline-derived CDR1 and CDR2 are MDHEN and SYDVKM. The ends were cut back, 2 bases at V and 4 bases at J, with 12 bases in the middle. Here the CDR3 DNA reads TGTGCCAGCAGTTTAGCACAGGGAAATAATCAGCCCCAGCATTTT. Its translation is CASSLAQGNNQPQHF.

The chain joins TRBV7-2 to TRBJ2-3; no reliable D call. With 5 bases removed from V and 0 bases from J, the gap between germline ends came to 18 bases. The CDR3 extends over 17 amino acids. Germline V gene data show CDR1 as SGHTA and CDR2 as FQGNSA. This CDR3 reads CASSRPNLRASTDTQYF. The CDR3 DNA follows: TGTGCCAGCAGCCGGCCAAACCTCCGGGCTAGCACAGATACGCAGTATTTT.

The chain joins TRBV14 to TRBJ2-7; D is perhaps TRBD1 (5 bases). Looked up from germline, CDR1 is SGHDN and CDR2 is FVKESK. V was pared by 2 bases and J by 1 base, with 12 bases between. CDR3 size: 15 residues. The CDR3 DNA reads TGTGCCAGCAGCCAATGGCCAGGGTCTTCCTACGAGCAGTACTTC. Residues: CASSQWPGSSYEQYF.

CDR3 in DNA: TGTGCCAGCAGGTCAGGGAGGGAGACCCAGTACTTC. This gives the protein CASRSGRETQYF. The chain carries TRBV6-5 and TRBJ2-5; a weak D match, TRBD2 (6 bases). Germline V gene sequence: CDR1 MNHEY, CDR2 SVGAGI. Trimming took 6 bases from V and 5 from J, leaving 10 bases between them. The CDR3 covers 12 residues.

About this clonotype itself: One end of the junction does not line up with germline, which may come from a read error. The chain carries TRBV28 and TRBJ1-5, with D unresolved. The length of the CDR3 is 14 residues. CDR1 and CDR2 (germline): MDHEN, SYDVKM. The CDR3 spells CASRQTNSNQPRHF. The CDR3 nucleotides are TGTGCCAGCAGACAAACCAATAGCAATCAGCCCCGGCATTTT.

The gene calls are TRBV20-1 and TRBJ1-5; 10 bases fit TRBD1. V was pared by 5 bases and J by 2 bases, with 9 bases of the junction left unmatched. Germline assignment: CDR1 DFQATT and CDR2 SNEGSKA (reference sequence). The CDR3 runs 16 residues. The CDR3 DNA reads as TGCAGTGCTCCGAAGACAGGGGGCTTAGGCAATCAGCCCCAGCATTTT. Translated: CSAPKTGGLGNQPQHF.

The chain employs TRBV5-1 and TRBJ2-3; a possible D gene is TRBD2 (5 bases). The CDR3 sequence is 16 residues long. V was shortened by 3 bases and J by 2 bases, with 16 bases between the two germline ends. Per germline, CDR1 SGHRS and CDR2 YFSETQ. Here the CDR3 reads CASSWVFAGHTDTQYF. The CDR3 DNA follows: TGCGCCAGCAGCTGGGTCTTCGCGGGCCACACAGATACGCAGTATTTT.

V and J are TRBV12-3 or TRBV12-4 and TRBJ2-1, with TRBD2 matching over 9 bases. The CDR3 has 17 residues. The J segment lost 13 bases and the V segment lost 7 bases, leaving 23 bases of the junction unmatched. CDR3 nucleotides: TGTGCCAGCACCGACTTTCCCGGGACTAGCTTCACGGAGACCCAGTTCTTC. Translated, it gives CASTDFPGTSFTETQFF.

This clonotype was detected many times. This chain joins TRBV7-2 and TRBJ2-5; D unclear. Germline loops: CDR1 SGHTA, CDR2 FQGNSA. Trimming cost V 2 bases and J 2 bases, with 9 bases left between them. This CDR3 has 14 residues. CDR3 bases: TGTGCCAGCAGCTTATCGGGCGGACAAGAGACCCAGTACTTC. Its translation is CASSLSGGQETQYF.

This rearrangement joins TRBV6-6 to TRBJ2-2, with D possibly matching TRBD1 (5 bases). V was trimmed by 2 bases and J by 6 bases, leaving 10 bases between them. Germline V gives CDR1 MNHNY, CDR2 SVGAGI (reference sequence). The CDR3 has 14 residues. The CDR3 is CASSYVQGAGELFF. DNA for the CDR3: TGTGCCAGCAGTTACGTTCAGGGCGCCGGGGAGCTGTTTTTT.

V gene TRBV6-1 combines with J gene TRBJ1-1; D is undetermined. This CDR3 spans 15 amino acids. Trimming removed 7 bases at V and 1 base at J, with 16 bases between. Germline CDR1 is MNHNS and CDR2 is SASEGT. CDR3 DNA sequence: TGTGCCAGCAACATTCCCCCCGGTGGGAACACTGAAGCTTTCTTT. Translating gives CASNIPPGGNTEAFF.

This chain connects TRBV7-4 to TRBJ2-7; D unclear. The germline gives CDR1 SGHVT, CDR2 SQSDAQ. Trimming removed 4 bases from V and 0 bases from J, with 7 bases in between. CDR3 size: 13 residues. Here the CDR3 reads CASSCDNSYEQYF. CDR3 DNA sequence: TGTGCCAGCAGCTGTGATAACTCCTACGAGCAGTACTTC.

The chain couples TRBV6-6 to TRBJ2-3, with D tentatively TRBD1 (6 bases). This CDR3 is built from 14 residues. V was trimmed by 2 bases and J by 7 bases, leaving 13 bases between them. Germline assignment: CDR1 MNHNY and CDR2 SVGAGI (reference sequence). In DNA form, the CDR3 reads TGTGCCAGCAGTTACCCAGGGGTTACCAATACGCAGTATTTT. This gives the protein CASSYPGVTNTQYF.

There are a few counts of this clonotype. This rearrangement joins TRBV4-3 to TRBJ2-3; TRBD2 matches at 11 bases. After removal of 4 bases from V and 6 bases from J, the junction contained 12 bases not matched to a gene. The V gene's germline CDR1 is LGHNA and CDR2 YSLEER. The CDR3 runs 17 residues. As DNA, the CDR3 is TGCGCCAGCAGCCCACACCCCTTAGCGGGGGGGCAGGATACGCAGTATTTT. This translates into CASSPHPLAGGQDTQYF.

The chain employs TRBV20-1 and TRBJ1-5; TRBD1 is a possible D gene (6 bases). There are 13 residues in the CDR3. V shed 6 bases and J shed 5 bases, with 14 bases lying between them. Germline V CDR1 and CDR2: DFQATT, SNEGSKA (reference sequence). The CDR3 loop reads CSALNRAHQPQHF. CDR3 bases: TGCAGTGCGCTAAACAGGGCTCATCAGCCCCAGCATTTT.